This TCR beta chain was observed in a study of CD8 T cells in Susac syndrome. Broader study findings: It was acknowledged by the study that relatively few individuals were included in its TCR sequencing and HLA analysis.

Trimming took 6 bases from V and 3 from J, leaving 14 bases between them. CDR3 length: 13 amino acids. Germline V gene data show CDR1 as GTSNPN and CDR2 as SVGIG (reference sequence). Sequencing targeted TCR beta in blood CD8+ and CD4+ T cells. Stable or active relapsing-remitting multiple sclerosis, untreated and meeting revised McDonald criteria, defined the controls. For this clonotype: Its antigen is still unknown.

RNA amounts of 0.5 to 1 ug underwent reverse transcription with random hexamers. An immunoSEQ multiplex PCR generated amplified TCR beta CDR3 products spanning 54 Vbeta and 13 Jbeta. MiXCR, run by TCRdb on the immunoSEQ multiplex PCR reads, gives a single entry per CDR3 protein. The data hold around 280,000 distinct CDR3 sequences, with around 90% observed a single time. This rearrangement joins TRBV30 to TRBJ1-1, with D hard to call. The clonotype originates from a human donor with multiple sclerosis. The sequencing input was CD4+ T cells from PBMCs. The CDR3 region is CACHSKAYTEAFF. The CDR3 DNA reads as TGTGCCTGCCATTCTAAGGCCTACACTGAAGCTTTCTTT. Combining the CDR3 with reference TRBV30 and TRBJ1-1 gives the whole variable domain SQTIHQWPATLVQPVGSPLSLECTVEGTSNPNLYWYRQAAGRGLQLLFYSVGIGQISSEVPQNLSASRPQDRQFILSSKKLLLSDSGFYLCACHSKAYTEAFFGQGTRLTVV.